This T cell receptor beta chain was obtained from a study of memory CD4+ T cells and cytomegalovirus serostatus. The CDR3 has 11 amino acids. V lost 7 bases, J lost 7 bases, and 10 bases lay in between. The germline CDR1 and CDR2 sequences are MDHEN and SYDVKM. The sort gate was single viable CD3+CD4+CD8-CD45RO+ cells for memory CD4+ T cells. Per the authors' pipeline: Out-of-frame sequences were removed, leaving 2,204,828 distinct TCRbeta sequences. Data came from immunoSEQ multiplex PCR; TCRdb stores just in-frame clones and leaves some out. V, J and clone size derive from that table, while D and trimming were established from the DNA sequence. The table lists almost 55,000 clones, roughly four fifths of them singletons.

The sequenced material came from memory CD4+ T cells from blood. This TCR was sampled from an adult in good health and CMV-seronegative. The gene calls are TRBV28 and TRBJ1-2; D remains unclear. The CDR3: CASTSALGYTF. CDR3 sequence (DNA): TGTGCCAGCACCTCGGCGCTTGGCTACACCTTC.